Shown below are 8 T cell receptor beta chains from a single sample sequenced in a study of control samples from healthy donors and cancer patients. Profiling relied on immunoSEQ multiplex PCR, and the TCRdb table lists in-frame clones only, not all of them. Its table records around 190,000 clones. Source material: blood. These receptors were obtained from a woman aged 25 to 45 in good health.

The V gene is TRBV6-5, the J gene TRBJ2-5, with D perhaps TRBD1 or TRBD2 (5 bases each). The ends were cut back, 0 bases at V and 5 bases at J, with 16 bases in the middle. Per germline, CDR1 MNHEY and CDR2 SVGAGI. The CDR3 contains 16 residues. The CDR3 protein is CASSYSNHRGRETQYF. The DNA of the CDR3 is TGTGCCAGCAGTTACTCGAATCACCGGGGACGGGAGACCCAGTACTTC.

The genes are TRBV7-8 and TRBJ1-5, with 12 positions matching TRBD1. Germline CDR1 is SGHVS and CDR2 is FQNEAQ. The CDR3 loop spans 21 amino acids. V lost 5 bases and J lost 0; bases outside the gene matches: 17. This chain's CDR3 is CASSLFRFRDRGPYSNQPQHF. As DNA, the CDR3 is TGTGCCAGCAGCCTCTTCCGATTCCGGGACAGGGGGCCCTATAGCAATCAGCCCCAGCATTTT.

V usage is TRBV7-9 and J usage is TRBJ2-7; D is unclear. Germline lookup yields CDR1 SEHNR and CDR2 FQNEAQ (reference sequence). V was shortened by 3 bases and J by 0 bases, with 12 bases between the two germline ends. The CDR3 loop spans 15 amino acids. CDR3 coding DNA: TGTGCCAGCAGCTTTTCCCAGTGGGACTCCTACGAGCAGTACTTC. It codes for CASSFSQWDSYEQYF.

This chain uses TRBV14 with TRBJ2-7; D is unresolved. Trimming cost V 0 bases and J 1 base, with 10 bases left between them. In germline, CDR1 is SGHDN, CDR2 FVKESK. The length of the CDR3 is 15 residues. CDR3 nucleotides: TGTGCCAGCAGCCAAGAATCGGTTAAGTCCTACGAGCAGTACTTC. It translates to CASSQESVKSYEQYF.

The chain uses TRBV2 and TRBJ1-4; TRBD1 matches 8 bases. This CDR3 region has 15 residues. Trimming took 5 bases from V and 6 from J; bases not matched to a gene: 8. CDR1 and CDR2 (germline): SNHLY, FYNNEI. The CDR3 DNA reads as TGTGCCAGCAGTCACGGACAGGGACGGGATGAAAAACTGTTTTTT. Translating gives CASSHGQGRDEKLFF. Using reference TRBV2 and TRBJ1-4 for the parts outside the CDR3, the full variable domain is EPEVTQTPSHQVTQMGQEVILRCVPISNHLYFYWYRQILGQKVEFLVSFYNNEISEKSEIFDDQFSVERPDGSNFTLKIRSTKLEDSAMYFCASSHGQGRDEKLFFGSGTQLSVL.

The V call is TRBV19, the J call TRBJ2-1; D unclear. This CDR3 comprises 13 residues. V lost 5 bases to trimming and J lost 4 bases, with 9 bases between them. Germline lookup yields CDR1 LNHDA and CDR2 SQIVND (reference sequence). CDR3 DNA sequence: TGTGCCAGTAGTTTTACAGATTACAATGAGCAGTTCTTC. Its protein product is CASSFTDYNEQFF.

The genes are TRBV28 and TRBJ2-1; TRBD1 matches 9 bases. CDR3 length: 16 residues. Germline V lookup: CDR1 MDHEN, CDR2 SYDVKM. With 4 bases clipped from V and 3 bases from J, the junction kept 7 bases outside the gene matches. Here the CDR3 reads CASSSLGQGIYNEQFF. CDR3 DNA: TGTGCCAGCAGTTCCCTCGGACAGGGGATCTACAATGAGCAGTTCTTC.

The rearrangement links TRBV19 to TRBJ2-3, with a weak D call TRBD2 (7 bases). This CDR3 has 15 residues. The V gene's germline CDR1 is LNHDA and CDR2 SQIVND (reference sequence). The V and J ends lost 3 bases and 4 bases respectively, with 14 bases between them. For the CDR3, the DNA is TGTGCCAGTAGTATTCATCGGGGGGCACCAGATACGCAGTATTTT. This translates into CASSIHRGAPDTQYF. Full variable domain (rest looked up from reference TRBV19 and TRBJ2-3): DGGITQSPKYLFRKEGQNVTLSCEQNLNHDAMYWYRQDPGQGLRLIYYSQIVNDFQKGDIAEGYSVSREKKESFPLTVTSAQKNPTAFYLCASSIHRGAPDTQYFGPGTRLTVL.